The clone carrying this T cell receptor beta chain was seen ten or more times. The antigen remains unidentified. The length of the CDR3 is 14 residues. V lost 5 bases, J lost 2 bases, and 5 bases stayed unmatched. Germline V gene lookup returns CDR1 LNHDA and CDR2 SQIVND (reference sequence). TCR beta VDJ combinations and CDR3 sequences were profiled from genomic DNA. Each CDR3 protein is one row after TCRdb ran MiXCR on the reads. The top ten clones hold more than 3.5% of a sample with 400,000 to 450,000 distinct CDR3 sequences, 55% to 75% of them seen once. The data belong to a study of CD8+CD57+ T cells in acquired aplastic anemia. The wider study: Sequencing produced an average of about 10.8 million reads per healthy donor for CD4+ cells.

Overall study findings and caveats: No significant patient-versus-control difference appeared in CD8+ Simpson's diversity. Overlapping CD8+ CDR3 repertoires of patients and controls contained some 30 shared sequences.

The specimen sequenced was sorted CD4+, CD8+, or CD8+CD57+ T cells (not recorded which) from PBMCs. The receptor comes from a human donor in good health, serving as a control. The V call is TRBV19, the J call TRBJ2-7; 8 bases agree with TRBD1. CDR3 sequence reads: CASSPQGDTYEQYF. The CDR3 DNA sequence: TGTGCCAGTAGTCCACAGGGGGATACCTACGAGCAGTACTTC.